A single TCR beta chain is shown here with its context. This sample stems from a study of blood T cell repertoires in COVID-19. TCRdb's copy holds only in-frame clones and misses some; the assay was immunoSEQ multiplex PCR. The sample lists some 300,000 clones, roughly 90% seen once, with roughly 2.9% in the top ten. Trimming pared 4 bases from V and 0 bases from J, leaving 10 bases between. This CDR3 contains 15 residues. Looked up from germline, CDR1 is KGHSH and CDR2 is LQKENI. Categorization into cohorts depended on clinical history that participants reported. Sequenced sample: PBMCs or T cells enriched from blood (not recorded which). The clonotype comes from a woman aged 50 to 60 who had been exposed to COVID-19. The chain employs TRBV18 and TRBJ1-3; a weak D match, TRBD1 (6 bases). CDR3 sequence reads: CASSQGQNSGNTIYF. The CDR3 DNA reads TGTGCCAGCTCACAAGGACAGAACTCTGGAAACACCATATATTTT.